These T cell receptor beta chains were read from a single sample in a study of blood T cell repertoires in COVID-19. Measured with immunoSEQ multiplex PCR; TCRdb has only the in-frame clones, and not every one. The sample yields around 140,000 clones, about 89% seen once. Sequencing used peripheral blood. Source of these receptors: a man between 60 and 75 years old with COVID-19, enrolled during active disease. Both conserved end residues are part of each CDR3. A D gene is named only where the DNA matches it firmly. Some rows mark clone size as missing; the rest say once, few, many or name a class of expanded clone.

d_gene	j_gene	abundance	v_gene	CDR3aa	CDR3nt
NA	TRBJ1-1	NA	TRBV6-5	CASSYSFRATGREAFF	TGTGCCAGCAGTTACTCTTTCCGGGCCACTGGGAGAGAAGCTTTCTTT
NA	TRBJ1-2	NA	TRBV7-3	CASSFGETDTNYGYTF	TGTGCCAGCAGCTTTGGAGAGACCGATACTAACTATGGCTACACCTTC
NA	TRBJ1-2	NA	TRBV7-8	CASSLEGGRSANYGYTF	TGTGCCAGCAGCTTAGAGGGGGGGCGATCAGCTAACTATGGCTACACCTTC
TRBD2	TRBJ2-1	NA	TRBV7-3	CASRTAGNTSNEQFF	TGTGCCAGCAGGACAGCGGGGAATACAAGCAATGAGCAGTTCTTC
NA	TRBJ1-2	once	TRBV24-1	CATSARGGYGYTF	TGTGCCACCAGTGCCCGGGGGGGCTATGGCTACACCTTC
TRBD1	TRBJ1-2	NA	TRBV18	CASSPDQGAGYTF	TGTGCCAGCTCACCAGATCAGGGGGCCGGCTACACCTTC
NA	TRBJ1-4	NA	TRBV6-5	CASKESGSSNEKLFF	TGTGCCAGCAAAGAATCAGGTTCGAGTAATGAAAAACTGTTTTTT
TRBD1	TRBJ1-1	NA	TRBV6-2/TRBV6-3	CASSLQGRNTEAFF	TGTGCCAGCAGCTTACAGGGGCGGAACACTGAAGCTTTCTTT
NA	TRBJ1-6	NA	TRBV7-9	CASSSLAGADSPLHF	TGTGCCAGCAGCTCCCTGGCAGGGGCGGATTCACCCCTCCACTTT
TRBD1	TRBJ1-6	NA	TRBV28	CASSWGTGYNSPLHF	TGTGCCAGCAGTTGGGGGACAGGGTATAATTCACCCCTCCACTTT
TRBD2	TRBJ2-1	NA	TRBV7-2	CASSTSGTSGLPEQFF	TGTGCCAGCAGCACGAGTGGGACTAGCGGATTACCTGAGCAGTTCTTC
TRBD2	TRBJ2-7	NA	TRBV14	CASSQGGGGAMGEQYF	TGTGCCAGCAGCCAAGGAGGCGGGGGGGCTATGGGCGAGCAGTACTTC
NA	TRBJ2-1	NA	TRBV4-1	CASSQAGQGFYNEQFF	TGCGCCAGCAGCCAAGCTGGTCAGGGGTTTTACAATGAGCAGTTCTTC
NA	TRBJ1-3	NA	TRBV9	CASQGFGNTIYF	TGTGCCAGCCAGGGGTTCGGAAACACCATATATTTT
TRBD1	TRBJ1-3	NA	TRBV5-1	CASSLQPWTATGSGNTIYF	TGCGCCAGCAGCTTGCAACCATGGACAGCGACAGGGTCTGGAAACACCATATATTTT
NA	TRBJ1-1	NA	TRBV18	CASSPPGGWDTEAFF	TGTGCCAGCTCACCACCGGGGGGTTGGGACACTGAAGCTTTCTTT
NA	TRBJ2-2	NA	TRBV19	CASSIGAGASRDTGELFF	TGTGCCAGTAGTATAGGGGCGGGGGCGTCCCGGGACACCGGGGAGCTGTTTTTT
NA	TRBJ2-7	NA	TRBV13	CASSLGYYEQYF	TGTGCCAGCAGCTTAGGTTACTACGAGCAGTACTTC
NA	TRBJ2-5	NA	TRBV7-2	CATGGGRLETQYF	TGTGCGACAGGCGGGGGACGTTTGGAGACCCAGTACTTC
TRBD1	TRBJ1-2	NA	TRBV4-3	CASSRTGESGYTF	TGCGCCAGCAGCCGTACAGGGGAGAGTGGCTACACCTTC
NA	TRBJ2-3	once	TRBV7-2	CASSLRRDTQYF	TGTGCCAGCAGCCTAAGGAGAGATACGCAGTATTTT
NA	TRBJ1-6	NA	TRBV30	CAWSIWGGNSPLHF	TGTGCCTGGAGTATTTGGGGGGGCAATTCACCCCTCCACTTT
TRBD2	TRBJ2-1	NA	TRBV2	CASSEALAGGPKFF	TGTGCCAGCAGTGAAGCGCTAGCGGGGGGGCCGAAGTTCTTC
NA	TRBJ2-3	NA	TRBV28	CASSSPRSPGTQYF	TGTGCCAGCAGCTCCCCTAGGAGTCCGGGTACGCAGTATTTT
TRBD1	TRBJ2-3	NA	TRBV27	CASSHIRTGETDTQYF	TGTGCCAGCAGTCACATTCGGACAGGGGAGACAGATACGCAGTATTTT
NA	TRBJ1-2	NA	TRBV13	CASSLGPRGGYTF	TGTGCCAGCAGCTTAGGCCCGCGAGGAGGCTACACCTTC
TRBD2	TRBJ2-5	NA	TRBV7-7	CASSPGTSGGLGETQYF	TGTGCTAGCAGCCCGGGGACTAGCGGGGGGCTAGGAGAGACCCAGTACTTC
TRBD1	TRBJ1-1	NA	TRBV2	CASGLEGASTEAFF	TGTGCCAGCGGACTGGAGGGGGCGAGCACTGAAGCTTTCTTT
NA	TRBJ1-3	NA	TRBV29-1	CSVGESSGNTIYF	TGCAGCGTTGGTGAGAGCTCTGGAAACACCATATATTTT
NA	TRBJ1-2	NA	TRBV24-1	CATSDGHKGYTF	TGTGCCACCAGTGATGGCCACAAAGGCTACACCTTC
NA	TRBJ1-6	once	TRBV18	CASSPIVPQGLNSPLHF	TGTGCCAGCTCACCAATAGTGCCACAGGGTCTAAATTCACCCCTCCACTTT
TRBD1	TRBJ1-6	NA	TRBV6-5	CASSPGTGESPLHF	TGTGCCAGCAGTCCCGGGACAGGGGAATCACCCCTCCACTTT
NA	TRBJ2-1	NA	TRBV7-2	CASSSFGGTYNEQFF	TGTGCCAGCAGCTCCTTCGGGGGAACCTACAATGAGCAGTTCTTC
TRBD1	TRBJ2-5	NA	TRBV15	CATRALDRGQETQYF	TGTGCCACCAGAGCCTTGGACAGGGGTCAAGAGACCCAGTACTTC
TRBD1	TRBJ1-2	NA	TRBV5-1	CASSSMGQGGSNYGYTF	TGCGCCAGCAGCTCGATGGGACAGGGGGGATCTAACTATGGCTACACCTTC
TRBD1	TRBJ1-2	NA	TRBV19	CASRDRGWNGYTF	TGTGCCAGTAGGGACAGGGGATGGAATGGCTACACCTTC
NA	TRBJ2-3	NA	TRBV7-2	CASSWTGTDTQYF	TGTGCCAGCAGCTGGACTGGCACAGATACGCAGTATTTT
NA	TRBJ1-1	NA	TRBV14	CASSQVEYSAFF	TGTGCCAGCAGCCAAGTTGAGTATTCGGCTTTCTTT
NA	TRBJ2-1	NA	TRBV5-6	CASSWEDEQFF	TGTGCCAGCAGCTGGGAGGATGAGCAGTTCTTC
NA	TRBJ1-5	NA	TRBV9	CASSPREGRAVVSQHF	TGTGCCAGCAGCCCGCGGGAGGGGAGGGCTGTAGTGTCCCAGCATTTT
NA	TRBJ1-2	NA	TRBV3-1/TRBV3-2	CASSPPRRGNSRSALNYGYTF	TGTGCCAGCAGCCCCCCCCGGCGGGGGAACTCGCGGTCTGCCCTAAACTATGGCTACACCTTC
NA	TRBJ2-2	NA	TRBV28	CASSFQGGATGELFF	TGTGCCAGCAGTTTCCAGGGAGGCGCCACCGGGGAGCTGTTTTTT
NA	TRBJ1-2	NA	TRBV7-2	CASSLTRTVYGYTF	TGTGCCAGCAGCTTAACCCGGACAGTCTATGGCTACACCTTC
TRBD2	TRBJ2-7	NA	TRBV9	CASSVEASGGPQGEQYF	TGTGCCAGCAGCGTAGAAGCTAGCGGGGGCCCTCAGGGCGAGCAGTACTTC
NA	TRBJ1-6	NA	TRBV12-3/TRBV12-4	CASTLGVNSPLHF	TGTGCCAGCACCCTCGGGGTGAATTCACCCCTCCACTTT
TRBD1	TRBJ2-1	NA	TRBV5-8	CASSLAAGTGWNEQFF	TGTGCCAGCAGCTTGGCAGCGGGGACAGGGTGGAATGAGCAGTTCTTC
NA	TRBJ1-6	NA	TRBV6-5	CASRGLYNSPLHF	TGTGCCAGCAGGGGGCTGTATAATTCACCCCTCCACTTT
TRBD2	TRBJ2-3	NA	TRBV14	CASSQIAGGLALSRTDTQYF	TGTGCCAGCAGCCAGATAGCGGGGGGGCTTGCCCTATCCCGCACAGATACGCAGTATTTT
TRBD1	TRBJ2-7	NA	TRBV6-6	CASRLTGTGPYEQYF	TGTGCCAGCAGACTCACCGGGACAGGCCCCTACGAGCAGTACTTC
NA	TRBJ1-1	NA	TRBV19	CASSPQYLAEAFF	TGTGCCAGTAGTCCCCAGTATTTGGCTGAAGCTTTCTTT
NA	TRBJ1-4	NA	TRBV25-1	CASSESGGLKEKLFF	TGTGCCAGCAGTGAATCGGGGGGGCTTAAAGAAAAACTGTTTTTT
TRBD2	TRBJ2-1	NA	TRBV27	CASREWLAANNEQFF	TGTGCCAGCAGGGAGTGGCTAGCGGCCAACAATGAGCAGTTCTTC
NA	TRBJ2-5	NA	TRBV20-1	CSATGETQYF	TGCAGTGCCACAGGGGAGACCCAGTACTTC